This TCR beta chain was found in a study of blood T cell repertoires in COVID-19. Profiling relied on immunoSEQ multiplex PCR, and the TCRdb table lists in-frame clones only, not all of them. The sample has 25,000 to 30,000 clones; roughly three quarters are singletons. Germline V lookup: CDR1 PRHDT, CDR2 FYEKMQ (reference sequence). The CDR3 is made up of 17 amino acids. V gave up 0 bases and J gave up 4 bases; unmatched junction bases: 11. Sample: peripheral blood. The TCR was taken from a man aged 65-85 years with acute or convalescent COVID-19. The V and J genes are TRBV13 and TRBJ2-7; 8 nucleotides match TRBD1. CDR3 loop: CASSLGLWGQVSYEQYF. The DNA of the CDR3 is TGTGCCAGCAGCTTAGGCCTGTGGGGACAGGTCTCTTACGAGCAGTACTTC.